This T cell receptor (beta chain) was sequenced for a study of CD8+ T cells in alopecia areata. With 0 bases removed from V and 1 base from J, the gap between germline ends came to 7 bases. This CDR3 is 14 amino acids long. The germline CDR1 and CDR2 sequences are SGHDT and YYEEEE. TCR sequencing used cDNA made by reverse transcription of extracted RNA. Libraries were prepared by immunoSEQ multiplex PCR; TCRdb keeps only in-frame clonotypes and omits some of them. The table records about 200,000 clones, 57% of them present only once. This TCR was sampled from a human donor with alopecia areata. The starting material was CD4+ T cells sorted from blood, obtained at week 0. This sequence joins TRBV5-6 and TRBJ1-1; possibly TRBD1 for D (5 bases). CDR3 DNA sequence: TGTGCCAGCAGCTTGGAGAGGGGGAACACTGAAGCTTTCTTT. Amino acids: CASSLERGNTEAFF.